These 20 T cell receptor beta chains share one sample of origin, sequenced in a study of blood T cell repertoires in COVID-19. The data were produced by immunoSEQ multiplex PCR, yet TCRdb's version contains in-frame clones alone and is incomplete. The data contain about 70,000 clones, around 88% of them singletons. The sample comprised peripheral blood. The source of these receptors is a woman in her 70s with acute or convalescent COVID-19.

The rearrangement joins TRBV27 to TRBJ1-1; 10 nucleotides agree with TRBD1. The CDR3 is 14 residues long. V shed 4 bases, J shed 4 bases, and the junction held 3 bases outside the gene matches. Germline V gene lookup returns CDR1 MNHEY and CDR2 SMNVEV (reference sequence). The CDR3 loop is CASSWGTGVTEAFF. CDR3 nucleotides: TGTGCCAGCAGTTGGGGGACAGGGGTCACTGAAGCTTTCTTT.

V usage is TRBV19 and J usage is TRBJ1-2; 8 nucleotides line up with TRBD1. The CDR3 covers 13 residues. Germline-derived CDR1 and CDR2 are LNHDA and SQIVND (reference sequence). V lost 6 bases and J lost 8; bases outside the gene matches: 8. The CDR3, as DNA: TGTGCCAGTAGAAGACAGGGGAGGAGAGGCTACACCTTC. Translated, it gives CASRRQGRRGYTF.

This clone showed up just once. V and J are TRBV19 and TRBJ2-3; a possible D gene is TRBD2 (6 bases). With 2 bases removed from V and 2 bases from J, the gap between germline ends came to 17 bases. CDR3 length: 17 residues. Germline V lookup: CDR1 LNHDA, CDR2 SQIVND (reference sequence). The CDR3 coding sequence is TGTGCCAGTAGTATAAACCGGGACTCTTTAGACACAGATACGCAGTATTTT. Translating it yields CASSINRDSLDTDTQYF.

This rearrangement joins TRBV5-6 to TRBJ2-5, with D unresolved. This CDR3 is 13 amino acids long. Germline CDR1 reads SGHDT; CDR2 reads YYEEEE. V lost 2 bases and J 2 bases, leaving 7 bases between the germline ends. The CDR3 region has the DNA TGTGCCAGCAGCTTTATAGCACAAGAGACCCAGTACTTC. Translation: CASSFIAQETQYF.

The genes are TRBV4-2 and TRBJ2-5; D remains ambiguous. The CDR3 contains 15 residues. Trimming removed 5 bases at V and 4 bases at J, with 17 bases between. The germline gives CDR1 LGHNA, CDR2 YNFKEQ. Here the CDR3 DNA reads TGTGCCAGCAGCTCTTCTTATGCCCTAGGAGAGACCCAGTACTTC. Residues: CASSSSYALGETQYF.

The J gene is TRBJ1-1, the V gene TRBV6-5; tentative D call: TRBD1 (6 bases). The CDR3 has 11 amino acids. The V gene lost 8 bases and the J gene lost 5 bases, with 9 bases spanning the gap. Germline CDR1 is MNHEY and CDR2 is SVGAGI. CDR3 sequence (DNA): TGTGCCAGCCAGCAGGGGACTGAAGCTTTCTTT. Residues: CASQQGTEAFF.

The genes are TRBV10-3 and TRBJ2-4, with 7 bases that match TRBD1. V shed 10 bases, J shed 5 bases, and the junction held 8 bases outside the gene matches. The CDR3 is 13 residues long. Germline loops: CDR1 ENHRY, CDR2 SYGVKD. The CDR3 reads CATGQTGENIQYF. For the CDR3, the DNA is TGTGCCACGGGACAGACGGGTGAAAACATTCAGTACTTC.

The V and J genes are TRBV29-1 and TRBJ1-1, with 8 bases identical to TRBD1. Per germline, CDR1 SQVTM and CDR2 ANQGSEA. The length of the CDR3 is 15 residues. With V trimmed by 7 bases and J by 6 bases, 16 bases remained unmatched. The CDR3 protein is CSAKADPDRVAEAFF. The CDR3 DNA sequence: TGCAGCGCCAAAGCTGACCCGGACAGGGTTGCTGAAGCTTTCTTT.

This chain links TRBV12-3 or TRBV12-4 with TRBJ1-2; no firm D call. The CDR3 covers 12 residues. The germline V and J ends were trimmed by 3 bases and 4 bases, with 6 bases remaining between them. CDR3 in DNA: TGTGCCAGCAGTTTGCGTTCCTATGGCTACACCTTC. Protein sequence: CASSLRSYGYTF.

The J gene is TRBJ1-2, the V gene TRBV28, with 7 bases that match TRBD1. Trimming took 5 bases from V and 6 from J; bases not matched to a gene: 15. Germline values: CDR1 MDHEN, CDR2 SYDVKM. This CDR3 has 16 residues. The CDR3 protein is CASSPPDRATLHGYTF. CDR3 coding DNA: TGTGCCAGCAGTCCCCCCGACAGGGCGACCTTACATGGCTACACCTTC.

The chain is built from TRBV30 and TRBJ2-7; 15 nucleotides agree with TRBD2. The junction had 10 bases not matched to a gene; V was cut back by 0 bases and J by 1 base. Germline CDR1 is GTSNPN and CDR2 is SVGIG (reference sequence). The CDR3 has 19 residues. The CDR3 bases are TGTGCCTGGAGTGTACCGGGGACTAGCGGGGGGCGAAGTTCCTACGAGCAGTACTTC. Protein sequence: CAWSVPGTSGGRSSYEQYF.

Worth noting for this clone: Additional DNA sequences in this sample encode the identical CDR3. The rearrangement links TRBV12-3 or TRBV12-4 to TRBJ1-5, with D possibly being TRBD1 (6 bases). This CDR3 region has 13 residues. The V gene lost 5 bases and the J gene lost 4 bases, with 9 bases spanning the gap. In nucleotides, the CDR3 is TGTGCCAGCAGTCCCCAGGGGAATCAGCCCCAGCATTTT. Its translation is CASSPQGNQPQHF.

CDR3 in amino acids: CASSPPGTDTQYF. The CDR3, as DNA: TGTGCCAGCAGTCCGCCGGGCACAGATACGCAGTATTTT. This chain uses TRBV6-5 with TRBJ2-3; D remains ambiguous. Germline CDR1 reads MNHEY; CDR2 reads SVGAGI. The CDR3 runs 13 residues. Deletions cut 5 bases from V and 1 base from J, with 7 bases between.

CDR3 DNA sequence: TGTGCCAGCAGCTTGGGCCAAATGAACACTGAAGCTTTCTTT. This translates into CASSLGQMNTEAFF. This chain joins TRBV7-3 and TRBJ1-1; D gene uncertain. Germline CDR1 reads SGHTA; CDR2 reads FQGTGA. Trimming took 3 bases from V and 0 from J, leaving 8 bases between them. The CDR3 loop spans 14 amino acids.

The chain joins TRBV6-4 to TRBJ1-2, with 9 bases lining up with TRBD1. Trimming removed 6 bases from V and 4 bases from J; junction bases left unmatched: 3. The CDR3 has 13 amino acids. The V gene's germline CDR1 is MRHNA and CDR2 SNTAGT. The CDR3 DNA reads TGTGCCAGCAGAGGGACAGGGAGCTATGGCTACACCTTC. Protein sequence: CASRGTGSYGYTF.

The chain is built from TRBV7-2 and TRBJ1-2, with TRBD1 matching over 7 bases. V shed 5 bases, J shed 6 bases, and the junction held 9 bases outside the gene matches. CDR3 length equals 14 residues. In germline, CDR1 is SGHTA, CDR2 FQGNSA. CDR3 bases: TGTGCCAGCAGCCCGCGACAGGGTAGGGATGGCTACACCTTC. Translating it yields CASSPRQGRDGYTF. The full variable domain, in which reference TRBV7-2 and TRBJ1-2 provide the parts outside the CDR3, is GAGVSQSPSNKVTEKGKDVELRCDPISGHTALYWYRQSLGQGLEFLIYFQGNSAPDKSGLPSDRFSAERTGGSVSTLTIQRTQQEDSAVYLCASSPRQGRDGYTFGSGTRLTVV.

The chain is built from TRBV5-6 and TRBJ1-1, with TRBD1 as a possible D gene (6 bases). The CDR3 covers 15 residues. Germline values: CDR1 SGHDT, CDR2 YYEEEE. V lost 0 bases, J lost 1 base, and 10 bases lay in between. The CDR3 loop is CASSLGGLRNTEAFF. In DNA, the CDR3 is TGTGCCAGCAGCTTGGGGGGGCTGAGGAACACTGAAGCTTTCTTT. The full variable domain, in which reference TRBV5-6 and TRBJ1-1 provide the parts outside the CDR3, is DAGVTQSPTHLIKTRGQQVTLRCSPKSGHDTVSWYQQALGQGPQFIFQYYEEEERQRGNFPDRFSGHQFPNYSSELNVNALLLGDSALYLCASSLGGLRNTEAFFGQGTRLTVV.

This chain joins TRBV6-6 and TRBJ1-2; TRBD1 agrees at 7 bases. The J segment lost 6 bases and the V segment lost 5 bases, leaving 9 bases of the junction unmatched. The V gene's germline CDR1 is MNHNY and CDR2 SVGAGI (reference sequence). There are 14 residues in the CDR3. CDR3 protein: CASSTRTGLDGYTF. CDR3 nucleotide sequence: TGTGCCAGCAGTACCCGGACAGGTCTAGATGGCTACACCTTC.

The genes are TRBV28 and TRBJ1-6; D is unresolved. CDR1 is MDHEN and CDR2 is SYDVKM in the germline V gene. V was pared by 2 bases and J by 10 bases, with 12 bases between. The CDR3 contains 14 residues. The DNA of the CDR3 is TGTGCCAGCAGTTTAAGCAGCACCGGGTCACCCCTCCACTTT. Translation: CASSLSSTGSPLHF.

The V call is TRBV6-5, the J call TRBJ1-2, with 8 bases lining up with TRBD1. J was trimmed by 5 bases and V by 5 bases; bases with no gene match: 7. The CDR3 has 14 residues. The V gene's germline CDR1 is MNHEY and CDR2 SVGAGI. CDR3 nucleotides: TGTGCCAGCAGTACCAGGGGGCTCGGGTATGGCTACACCTTC. It is translated as CASSTRGLGYGYTF.